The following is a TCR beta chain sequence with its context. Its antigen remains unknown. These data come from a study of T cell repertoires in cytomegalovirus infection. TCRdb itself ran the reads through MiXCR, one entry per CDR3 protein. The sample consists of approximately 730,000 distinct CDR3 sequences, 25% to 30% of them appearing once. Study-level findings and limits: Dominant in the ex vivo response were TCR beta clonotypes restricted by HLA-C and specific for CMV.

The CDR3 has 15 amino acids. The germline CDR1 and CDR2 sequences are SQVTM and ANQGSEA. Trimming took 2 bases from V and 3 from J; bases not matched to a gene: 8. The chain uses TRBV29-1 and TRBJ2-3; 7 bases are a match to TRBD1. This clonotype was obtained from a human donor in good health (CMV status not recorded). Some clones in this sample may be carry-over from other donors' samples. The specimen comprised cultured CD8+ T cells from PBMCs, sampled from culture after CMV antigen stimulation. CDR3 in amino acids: CSVEQWDSGTDTQYF. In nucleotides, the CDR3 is TGCAGCGTTGAACAGTGGGACAGCGGAACAGATACGCAGTATTTT.